The clone carrying this TCR beta chain occurred a few times. The antigen remains unidentified. This entry belongs to a study of CD8 T cells in ankylosing spondylitis. The study, taken as a whole, reports: Significant enrichment of disease-linked clones was reportedly seen in matched ankylosing spondylitis synovial fluid. A subset of motif variants has previously been described in the synovial fluid and blood of reactive arthritis. A motif of 7 or 8 highly homologous TCR beta variants was seen as apparently characteristic of ankylosing spondylitis blood.

This CDR3 comprises 20 residues. Germline lookup yields CDR1 LGHNA and CDR2 YNFKEQ. The V gene end was trimmed by 7 bases and the J gene end by 5 bases; junction bases not matched to a gene: 26. Making the TCR beta libraries involved quantitative 5'-RACE with molecular barcodes. MiXCR, run by TCRdb on the 5' RACE reads, gives a single entry per CDR3 protein. The sample consists of around 300,000 distinct CDR3 sequences, less than 25% of them appearing once. Sequencing was carried out using blood, either unsorted or a sorted T cell fraction (not recorded which). The TCR sequence derives from a female donor with ankylosing spondylitis or in good health (not recorded which). The chain has TRBV4-2 and TRBJ2-3; 8 bases line up with TRBD2. The CDR3 is CASTLQFPSGSRGGRDTQYF. CDR3 coding DNA: TGTGCCAGCACCCTACAGTTTCCAAGCGGGAGTCGGGGCGGGAGAGATACGCAGTATTTT.